The 5 T cell receptor beta chains below come from one sample, sequenced in a study of T cells after yellow fever vaccination. TCRdb called the 5' RACE reads again in MiXCR, with one record for every CDR3 protein. In the table there are about 360,000 distinct CDR3 sequences, approximately 6% of which are singletons. This specimen consisted of PBMCs, obtained 5 days after the yellow fever booster vaccination. These receptors originate from a man younger than 40 who received the YFV17D yellow fever vaccine.

This clonotype has only a few counts. CDR3 DNA: TGTGCCAGTAGTATTGAGTATAGCAATCAGCCCCAGCATTTT. It specifies CASSIEYSNQPQHF. This chain links TRBV19 with TRBJ1-5; D is unclear. Germline V gene data show CDR1 as LNHDA and CDR2 as SQIVND (reference sequence). Deletions cut 3 bases from V and 0 bases from J, with 6 bases between. This CDR3 has 14 residues.

The J gene is TRBJ1-4, the V gene TRBV7-2; the D is unclear. Germline V CDR1 and CDR2: SGHTA, FQGNSA. The CDR3 contains 15 residues. The V and J ends lost 0 bases and 7 bases respectively, with 12 bases between them. The CDR3 protein is CASSLAGIVVEKLFF. The CDR3 DNA sequence: TGTGCCAGCAGCTTAGCAGGGATCGTGGTTGAAAAACTGTTTTTT.

Concerning this clonotype: Sequence at one end of the junction differs from germline and may be a read error. The chain has TRBV9 and TRBJ2-6, with D possibly TRBD2 on 6 matching bases. Germline V gives CDR1 SGDLS, CDR2 YYNGEE. The CDR3 is 13 residues long. The CDR3 bases are TGTGCCAGCAGCGTAGCCGGGGGCAACGTCCTGACTTTC. Residues: CASSVAGGNVLTF. Supplemented by reference TRBV9 and TRBJ2-6, the full variable domain reads DSGVTQTPKHLITATGQRVTLRCSPRSGDLSVYWYQQSLDQGLQFLIQYYNGEERAKGNILERFSAQQFPDLHSELNLSSLELGDSALYFCASSVAGGNVLTFGAGSRLTVL.

This rearrangement joins TRBV3-1 to TRBJ1-4; a possible D gene is TRBD1 (5 bases). Between the trimmed V and J ends, which lost 3 bases and 5 bases, there was a span of 10 bases. Germline loops: CDR1 LGHDT, CDR2 YNNKEL (reference sequence). The CDR3 length is 14 residues. Here the CDR3 reads CASSHRGTNEKLFF. CDR3 coding DNA: TGTGCCAGCAGCCATCGGGGGACCAATGAAAAACTGTTTTTT.

This clonotype came up a few times. The chain carries TRBV12-3 or TRBV12-4 and TRBJ2-5; 7 positions match TRBD1. V trimming: 4 bases; J trimming: 5 bases; junction bases outside the gene matches: 7. This CDR3 has 14 residues. In DNA, the CDR3 is TGTGCCAGCAGTTCTACAGGGGACGAGGAGACCCAGTACTTC. It encodes CASSSTGDEETQYF.